What follows are 10 T cell receptor beta chains derived from one specimen sequenced in a study of cytomegalovirus exposure and HLA in healthy donors. Amplification used 60 Vbeta primers and 13 Jbeta primers. Here immunoSEQ multiplex PCR was the method, and the copy in TCRdb shows in-frame clones only, minus some. The table lists around 99,000 clones, about three quarters of them singletons, with around 7.8% in the top ten. The sample consisted of PBMCs. These TCRs come from a man in his thirties or forties in good health and CMV-seronegative.

V gene TRBV7-9 combines with J gene TRBJ2-5, with TRBD1 identical over 9 bases. This CDR3 comprises 15 residues. V trimming: 5 bases; J trimming: 5 bases; junction bases outside the gene matches: 9. Germline V lookup: CDR1 SEHNR, CDR2 FQNEAQ (reference sequence). The chain's CDR3 is CASSLLQGARETQYF. The CDR3 DNA follows: TGTGCCAGCAGCCTCCTACAGGGGGCGCGTGAGACCCAGTACTTC.

The chain links TRBV27 to TRBJ1-2; 9 positions agree with TRBD1. This CDR3 is 15 amino acids long. Germline CDR1 MNHEY, CDR2 SMNVEV (reference sequence). The junction had 12 bases not matched to a gene; V was cut back by 6 bases and J by 7 bases. The CDR3 region has the DNA TGTGCCAGCAGCCACCCTGGGACAGGGAGGCCTGGCTACACCTTC. Translation: CASSHPGTGRPGYTF.

This clone was found a few times. The J gene is TRBJ2-7, the V gene TRBV11-2, with 8 bases matching TRBD2. V shed 6 bases, J shed 2 bases, and the junction held 9 bases outside the gene matches. Germline V lookup: CDR1 SGHAT, CDR2 FQNNGV. CDR3 length equals 15 residues. The CDR3 loop reads CASSYPGLGPYEQYF. CDR3 nucleotide sequence: TGTGCCAGCAGTTACCCGGGACTAGGTCCCTACGAGCAGTACTTC.

The V gene is TRBV7-2, the J gene TRBJ1-4, with TRBD1 identical over 7 bases. There are 14 residues in the CDR3. Losses at the gene ends were 5 bases for V and 7 bases for J; bases not matched to a gene: 7. The germline V gene encodes CDR1 SGHTA and CDR2 FQGNSA. The CDR3 here is CASSPDRRSEKLFF. DNA for the CDR3: TGTGCCAGCAGCCCGGACAGGAGAAGTGAAAAACTGTTTTTT.

The chain is built from TRBV6-1 and TRBJ1-2; D gene ambiguous. Germline lookup yields CDR1 MNHNS and CDR2 SASEGT. The V and J ends lost 6 bases and 5 bases respectively, with 13 bases between them. The CDR3 contains 13 residues. Here the CDR3 reads CASSPDGMYGYTF. DNA of the CDR3: TGTGCCAGCAGCCCCGACGGGATGTATGGCTACACCTTC.

V gene TRBV10-3 combines with J gene TRBJ2-3; D is perhaps TRBD2 (7 bases). This CDR3 is 15 amino acids long. The V gene's germline CDR1 is ENHRY and CDR2 SYGVKD. Trimming stripped 2 bases from V and 4 bases from J, with 13 bases between. The CDR3 DNA is TGTGCCATCAGTGAGAGGGGGGGCCAGTCAGATACGCAGTATTTT. This sequence encodes CAISERGGQSDTQYF.

The V gene is TRBV2, the J gene TRBJ2-7, with D possibly TRBD1 on 6 matching bases. Trimming took off 6 bases at V and 6 bases at J, with 18 bases between the two ends. The CDR3 is 14 amino acids. Germline V lookup: CDR1 SNHLY, CDR2 FYNNEI. The CDR3, as DNA: TGTGCCAGCAGCGCAGGGGACCGGAGAGTCGAGCAGTACTTC. This sequence encodes CASSAGDRRVEQYF.

This chain uses TRBV4-1 with TRBJ2-3, with 12 bases matching TRBD2. Germline V gene lookup returns CDR1 MGHRA and CDR2 YSYEKL. V was clipped by 1 base and J by 4 bases; unmatched bases: 6. The CDR3 contains 17 residues. CDR3 nucleotides: TGCGCCAGCAGCCAAGGAACTAGCGGGGGGCCCCCAGATACGCAGTATTTT. Translation gives CASSQGTSGGPPDTQYF.

This clone was counted only a few times. The chain employs TRBV7-7 and TRBJ1-1; D uncertain. The ends were cut back, 5 bases at V and 2 bases at J, with 9 bases in the middle. The CDR3 is 13 residues long. CDR1 SSHAT and CDR2 FNYEAQ come from the germline V gene (reference sequence). The CDR3: CASSAGPNTEAFF. In DNA, the CDR3 is TGTGCCAGCAGCGCAGGTCCAAACACTGAAGCTTTCTTT.

V usage is TRBV5-1 and J usage is TRBJ1-1; 9 nucleotides match TRBD1. CDR1 SGHRS and CDR2 YFSETQ come from the germline V gene. Trimming at V came to 1 base and at J to 4 bases, leaving 5 bases not matched to a gene. The CDR3 runs to 15 residues. The DNA of the CDR3 is TGCGCCAGCAGCTTGCGGGGACAGGGTCCCACTGAAGCTTTCTTT. The encoded protein is CASSLRGQGPTEAFF.